Listed below are T cell receptor beta chains from one sample, sequenced in a study of cytomegalovirus exposure and HLA in healthy donors. Only in-frame clones appear in the TCRdb table, and some are missing; sequencing was by immunoSEQ multiplex PCR. The sample lists about 180,000 clones; around 80% were seen once. Sequenced: PBMCs. The source of these receptors is a woman aged 35 to 49 in good health and CMV-seronegative. CDR3s include the opening cysteine and the closing phenylalanine or tryptophan. The D gene is left open where the match is weak. Expanded clones are given a class, and other clones once, few, many or no size at all.

D	V	size	J	CDR3	DNA
.	TRBV5-1	.	TRBJ2-7	CASSLTSSVVYEQYF	TGCGCCAGCAGCTTGACCTCTAGCGTCGTCTACGAGCAGTACTTC
.	TRBV12-5	.	TRBJ1-1	CASSYEGRGTEAFF	TGTGCTAGTAGTTACGAGGGGAGGGGCACTGAAGCTTTCTTT
.	TRBV5-1	.	TRBJ1-1	CASSGTGLEAFF	TGCGCCAGCAGCGGTACAGGGCTGGAAGCTTTCTTT
.	TRBV5-1	few	TRBJ2-1	CASSFEVGEQFF	TGCGCCAGCAGCTTCGAGGTTGGTGAGCAGTTCTTC
.	TRBV5-1	once	TRBJ1-1	CASSLDAHGTEAFF	TGCGCCAGCAGCTTGGATGCCCACGGGACTGAAGCTTTCTTT
TRBD2	TRBV29-1	.	TRBJ2-1	CSVGGLATTYNEQFF	TGCAGCGTCGGGGGACTAGCGACGACCTACAATGAGCAGTTCTTC
TRBD1	TRBV7-8	.	TRBJ2-7	CASSLTGTGGCEQYF	TGTGCCAGCAGCTTAACCGGGACAGGGGGGTGCGAGCAGTACTTC
.	TRBV30	.	TRBJ1-3	CAWSQRGGPTGTIYF	TGTGCCTGGAGTCAAAGGGGGGGGCCAACCGGCACCATATATTTT
.	TRBV7-8	few	TRBJ2-7	CASSLGGRGLTLSEQYF	TGTGCCAGCAGCTTAGGTGGGCGGGGCCTGACCCTCTCCGAGCAGTACTTC
.	TRBV29-1	.	TRBJ1-2	CSVERTDYGYTF	TGCAGCGTTGAACGGACAGACTATGGCTACACCTTC
.	TRBV14	.	TRBJ2-5	CASSQGNGEIQETQYF	TGTGCCAGCAGCCAGGGTAACGGGGAAATCCAAGAGACCCAGTACTTC
TRBD1	TRBV30	once	TRBJ1-2	CAWRGDSYGYTF	TGTGCCTGGAGAGGGGACAGTTATGGCTACACCTTC
TRBD2	TRBV7-2	.	TRBJ2-3	CASSLFGGASTDTQYF	TGTGCCAGCAGCTTATTCGGGGGGGCTAGCACAGATACGCAGTATTTT
TRBD1	TRBV5-8	.	TRBJ2-4	CASSLSRTGPWAIQYF	TGTGCCAGCAGCTTGAGTAGGACAGGACCTTGGGCCATTCAGTACTTC
.	TRBV6-4	.	TRBJ1-2	CASSDSAGIYGYTF	TGTGCCAGCAGTGACTCCGCAGGAATTTATGGCTACACCTTC
TRBD1	TRBV6-5	.	TRBJ2-2	CASSLGQGANTGELFF	TGTGCCAGCAGTTTGGGACAGGGGGCGAACACCGGGGAGCTGTTTTTT
.	TRBV6-5	.	TRBJ1-3	CASGRSSGNTIYF	TGTGCCAGCGGGAGAAGCTCTGGAAACACCATATATTTT
TRBD1	TRBV5-1	.	TRBJ1-2	CASSLGAGTEDTF	TGCGCCAGCAGCTTGGGTGCTGGGACAGAGGACACCTTC
TRBD2	TRBV7-3	.	TRBJ2-7	CASSFSGRGPYEQYF	TGTGCCAGCAGTTTTAGCGGGAGGGGCCCCTACGAGCAGTACTTC
.	TRBV5-1	.	TRBJ1-1	CASSPTRQGSTEAFF	TGCGCCAGCAGCCCAACCCGGCAGGGTAGCACTGAAGCTTTCTTT
.	TRBV6-1	.	TRBJ1-6	CASGGRSYNSPLHF	TGTGCCAGCGGAGGGAGGTCCTATAATTCACCCCTCCACTTT
TRBD1	TRBV27	.	TRBJ2-7	CASSSPGTGTYEQYF	TGTGCCAGCAGCTCCCCCGGGACAGGGACCTACGAGCAGTACTTC